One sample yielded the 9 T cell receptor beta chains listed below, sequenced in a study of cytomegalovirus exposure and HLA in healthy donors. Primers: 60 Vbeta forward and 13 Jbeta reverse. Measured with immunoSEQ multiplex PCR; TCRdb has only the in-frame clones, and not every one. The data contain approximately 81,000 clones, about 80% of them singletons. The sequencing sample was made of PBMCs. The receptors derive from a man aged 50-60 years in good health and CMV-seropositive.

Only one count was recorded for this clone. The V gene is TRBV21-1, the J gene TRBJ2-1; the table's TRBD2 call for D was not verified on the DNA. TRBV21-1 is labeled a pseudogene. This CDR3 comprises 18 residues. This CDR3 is CASSKAQLAGDVNNEQFF. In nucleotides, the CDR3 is TGTGCCAGCAGCAAAGCCCAACTAGCGGGAGATGTCAATAATGAGCAGTTCTTC.

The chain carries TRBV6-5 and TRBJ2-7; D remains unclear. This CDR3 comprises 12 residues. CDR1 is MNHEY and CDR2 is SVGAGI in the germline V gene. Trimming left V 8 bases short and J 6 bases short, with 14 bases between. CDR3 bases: TGTGCCAGCCGCGAGTTAGCATCCGAGCAGTACTTC. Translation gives CASRELASEQYF.

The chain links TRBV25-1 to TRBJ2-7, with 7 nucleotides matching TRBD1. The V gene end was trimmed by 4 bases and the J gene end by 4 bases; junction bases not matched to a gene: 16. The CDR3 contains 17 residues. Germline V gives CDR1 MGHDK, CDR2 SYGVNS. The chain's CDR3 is CASSVRDSITLVYEQYF. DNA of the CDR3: TGTGCCAGCAGTGTCCGGGACAGTATTACCCTTGTTTACGAGCAGTACTTC.

The CDR3 coding sequence is TGTGCCAGCAGGACCGGAAGGGGGGGCAACTACGAGCAGTACTTC. It encodes CASRTGRGGNYEQYF. The J gene is TRBJ2-7, the V gene TRBV6-5; the D gene is possibly TRBD2 (7 bases). This CDR3 is 15 amino acids long. Trimming removed 6 bases at V and 3 bases at J, with 18 bases between. Per germline, CDR1 MNHEY and CDR2 SVGAGI.

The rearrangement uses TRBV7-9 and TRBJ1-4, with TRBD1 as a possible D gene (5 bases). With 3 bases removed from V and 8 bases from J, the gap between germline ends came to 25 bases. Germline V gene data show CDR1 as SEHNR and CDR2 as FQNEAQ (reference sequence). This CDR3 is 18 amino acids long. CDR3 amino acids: CASSLYLRVGRVDEKLFF. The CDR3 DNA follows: TGTGCCAGCAGCTTGTATTTACGAGTTGGCAGGGTAGACGAAAAACTGTTTTTT.

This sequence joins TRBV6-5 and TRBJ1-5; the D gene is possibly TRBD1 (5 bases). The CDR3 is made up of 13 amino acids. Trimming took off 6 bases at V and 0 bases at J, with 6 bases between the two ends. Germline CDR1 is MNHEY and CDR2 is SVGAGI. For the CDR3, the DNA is TGTGCCAGCAGACAGGATAGCAATCAGCCCCAGCATTTT. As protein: CASRQDSNQPQHF.

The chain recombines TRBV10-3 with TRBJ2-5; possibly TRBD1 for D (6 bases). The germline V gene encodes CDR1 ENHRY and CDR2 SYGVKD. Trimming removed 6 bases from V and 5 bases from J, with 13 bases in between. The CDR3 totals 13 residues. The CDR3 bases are TGTGCCATCAGGACAGGATCGGGGGAGACCCAGTACTTC. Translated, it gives CAIRTGSGETQYF.

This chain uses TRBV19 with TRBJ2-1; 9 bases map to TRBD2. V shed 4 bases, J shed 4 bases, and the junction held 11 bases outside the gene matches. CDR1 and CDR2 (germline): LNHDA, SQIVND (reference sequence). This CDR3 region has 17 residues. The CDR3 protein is CASSKTSGGSFYNEQFF. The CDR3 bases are TGTGCCAGTAGTAAGACTAGCGGAGGAAGTTTTTACAATGAGCAGTTCTTC.

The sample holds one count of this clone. DNA for the CDR3: TGTGCCAGCAGCTTAGTAGCCCTCGCGGTTCAGTACTTC. Its translation: CASSLVALAVQYF. The chain links TRBV7-2 to TRBJ2-4; D is undetermined. This CDR3 has 13 residues. V was cut by 1 base and J by 11 bases, with 12 bases left in between. Germline V gene sequence: CDR1 SGHTA, CDR2 FQGNSA.